This TCR beta chain was recovered during a study of T-cell memory formation after mild COVID-19. Study summary: TCR clusters mostly belonged to single donors.

Note on this clonotype: Antigen specificity is unknown.

General study points: Mainly in CM and EM were contracting CD4+ clones; CD8+ were in EMRA.

Constant-segment primers and 5'RACE yielded cDNA libraries for TCR alpha and TCR beta, each carrying sample barcodes and UMIs. TCRdb recomputed calls from the 5' RACE reads with MiXCR, one row per CDR3 protein. Of some 160,000 distinct CDR3 sequences detected, under 15% appear once; the ten largest clones hold about 3.3%. Germline loops: CDR1 LGHDT, CDR2 YNNKEL (reference sequence). There are 16 residues in the CDR3. V was clipped by 4 bases and J by 3 bases; unmatched bases: 9. The sequencing input was PBMCs or a T cell subset sorted from them (not recorded which). The clonotype comes from a young man who had mild COVID-19 (a few samples of this study predate the infection). Cell type and time point are not known. This chain uses TRBV3-1 with TRBJ2-3; 8 bases align to TRBD2. The CDR3 nucleotides are TGTGCCAGCAGCCGCCGACAAGCGGGGGTGACAGATACGCAGTATTTT. Translation: CASSRRQAGVTDTQYF.